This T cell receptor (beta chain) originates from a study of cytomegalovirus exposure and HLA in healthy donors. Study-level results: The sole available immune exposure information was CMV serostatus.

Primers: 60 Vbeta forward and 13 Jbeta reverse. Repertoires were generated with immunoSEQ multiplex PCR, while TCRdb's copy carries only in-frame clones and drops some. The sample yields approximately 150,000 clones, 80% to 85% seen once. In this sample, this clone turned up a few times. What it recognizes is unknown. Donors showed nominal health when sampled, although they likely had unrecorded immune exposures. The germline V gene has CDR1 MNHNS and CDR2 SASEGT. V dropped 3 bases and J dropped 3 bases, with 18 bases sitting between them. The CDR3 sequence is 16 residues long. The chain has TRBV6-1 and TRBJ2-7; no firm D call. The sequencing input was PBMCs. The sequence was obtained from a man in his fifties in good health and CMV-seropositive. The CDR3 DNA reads TGTGCCAGCAGTGAGCCCCCCAGGTCGAACTTCTACGAGCAGTACTTC. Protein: CASSEPPRSNFYEQYF.